Following are 24 T cell receptor beta chains from one sample sequenced in a study of blood T cell repertoires in COVID-19. This table comes from immunoSEQ multiplex PCR, and its TCRdb copy is limited to in-frame clones, with some not included. Here the sample spans about 110,000 clones, 84% being singletons. The sequenced material came from peripheral blood. The source of these receptors is a woman of 80 years or more with active or convalescent COVID-19.

This clone occurred a few times. The chain combines TRBV28 with TRBJ2-1, with 12 bases identical to TRBD2. J lost 8 bases, V lost 6 bases, and 8 bases had no gene match. This CDR3 is 15 amino acids long. The germline V gene encodes CDR1 MDHEN and CDR2 SYDVKM. CDR3 nucleotide sequence: TGTGCCAGCAGGGTGACTAGCGGGAGTGTCGATGAGCAGTTCTTC. Residues: CASRVTSGSVDEQFF.

The V call is TRBV9, the J call TRBJ2-2; 7 bases are a match to TRBD1. V gave up 4 bases and J gave up 4 bases; unmatched junction bases: 10. CDR1 and CDR2 (germline): SGDLS, YYNGEE. The CDR3 is made up of 16 amino acids. The CDR3 sequence: CASSPQTGSSTGELFF. The CDR3 DNA follows: TGTGCCAGCAGCCCCCAGACAGGGTCCTCCACCGGGGAGCTGTTTTTT.

The chain combines TRBV4-1 with TRBJ2-7; perhaps TRBD2 as D (6 bases). In germline, CDR1 is MGHRA, CDR2 YSYEKL. Trimming removed 3 bases at V and 3 bases at J, with 18 bases between. The CDR3 extends over 16 amino acids. CDR3 loop: CASSHPEWGSGYEQYF. The CDR3, as DNA: TGCGCCAGCAGCCACCCGGAATGGGGTAGCGGCTACGAGCAGTACTTC.

The chain is built from TRBV5-1 and TRBJ2-3; D remains ambiguous. CDR1 SGHRS and CDR2 YFSETQ come from the germline V gene. Trimming took off 0 bases at V and 1 base at J, with 9 bases between the two ends. There are 15 residues in the CDR3. Here the CDR3 reads CASSLGARRTDTQYF. CDR3 DNA sequence: TGCGCCAGCAGCTTGGGGGCCAGACGCACAGATACGCAGTATTTT.

The chain links TRBV28 to TRBJ1-4; TRBD1 matches at 7 bases. V trimming: 7 bases; J trimming: 5 bases; junction bases outside the gene matches: 16. The CDR3 loop spans 17 amino acids. Germline V gene lookup returns CDR1 MDHEN and CDR2 SYDVKM. The CDR3: CASTAAGGVLGNEKLFF. The DNA of the CDR3 is TGTGCCAGCACCGCGGCAGGGGGAGTCTTAGGGAATGAAAAACTGTTTTTT.

CDR3: CASSPKGELAKNIQYF. The CDR3 coding sequence is TGTGCCAGCAGCCCTAAAGGAGAACTAGCCAAAAACATTCAGTACTTC. The V gene is TRBV7-9, the J gene TRBJ2-4; no clear D gene. V gave up 5 bases and J gave up 0 bases, with 14 bases separating them. The CDR3 contains 16 residues. Per germline, CDR1 SEHNR and CDR2 FQNEAQ (reference sequence).

The chain carries TRBV19 and TRBJ2-1, with 12 bases lining up with TRBD2. Germline assignment: CDR1 LNHDA and CDR2 SQIVND (reference sequence). This CDR3 is built from 20 residues. The V and J ends lost 2 bases and 1 base, in that order; junction bases with no gene match: 12. CDR3 amino acids: CASSIMSTSGSRNSYNEQFF. For the CDR3, the DNA is TGTGCCAGTAGTATAATGTCGACTAGCGGGAGCCGAAATTCCTACAATGAGCAGTTCTTC.

This clone was seen a handful of times. V usage is TRBV7-9 and J usage is TRBJ1-3; D is perhaps TRBD1 (6 bases). CDR1 and CDR2 (germline): SEHNR, FQNEAQ (reference sequence). The CDR3 consists of 17 residues. V was cut by 7 bases and J by 0 bases, with 19 bases left in between. The CDR3 sequence: CASNPRDKGFSGNTIYF. CDR3 bases: TGTGCCAGCAACCCAAGGGACAAAGGGTTCTCTGGAAACACCATATATTTT.

The V and J genes are TRBV9 and TRBJ1-6; D remains ambiguous. CDR3 length: 15 residues. Germline CDR1 reads SGDLS; CDR2 reads YYNGEE. Trimming left V 0 bases short and J 3 bases short, with 7 bases between. The CDR3 loop is CASSVGGRYNSPLHF. The CDR3 DNA follows: TGTGCCAGCAGCGTAGGTGGCCGCTATAATTCACCCCTCCACTTT. Supplemented by reference TRBV9 and TRBJ1-6, the full variable domain reads DSGVTQTPKHLITATGQRVTLRCSPRSGDLSVYWYQQSLDQGLQFLIQYYNGEERAKGNILERFSAQQFPDLHSELNLSSLELGDSALYFCASSVGGRYNSPLHFGNGTRLTVT.

The rearrangement uses TRBV5-5 and TRBJ1-1; D is unresolved. The germline gives CDR1 SGHKS, CDR2 YYEKEE (reference sequence). This CDR3 spans 15 amino acids. Trimming removed 2 bases from V and 3 bases from J, with 14 bases in between. This CDR3 is CASSLFGSYDTEAFF. Here the CDR3 DNA reads TGTGCCAGCAGCTTATTCGGGTCGTATGACACTGAAGCTTTCTTT.

The rearrangement uses TRBV11-2 and TRBJ2-3; TRBD2 matches 15 bases. The germline V gene encodes CDR1 SGHAT and CDR2 FQNNGV. The ends lost 5 bases at V and 5 bases at J; junction bases unmatched: 8. This CDR3 has 17 residues. CDR3: CASSNAPGLAGGDTQYF. As DNA, the CDR3 is TGTGCCAGCAGCAATGCCCCGGGACTAGCGGGAGGAGATACGCAGTATTTT. The full variable domain, with the rest looked up from reference TRBV11-2 and TRBJ2-3, is EAGVAQSPRYKIIEKRQSVAFWCNPISGHATLYWYQQILGQGPKLLIQFQNNGVVDDSQLPKDRFSAERLKGVDSTLKIQPAKLEDSAVYLCASSNAPGLAGGDTQYFGPGTRLTVL.

The chain carries TRBV30 and TRBJ1-5, with 8 bases fitting TRBD1. There are 17 residues in the CDR3. With V trimmed by 0 bases and J by 0 bases, 7 bases remained unmatched. The germline CDR1 and CDR2 sequences are GTSNPN and SVGIG (reference sequence). The CDR3 DNA reads TGTGCCTGGAGTGTAGGCAGGGGGCTTTATAGCAATCAGCCCCAGCATTTT. Translating gives CAWSVGRGLYSNQPQHF. Full variable domain (outside the CDR3, taken from reference TRBV30 and TRBJ1-5): SQTIHQWPATLVQPVGSPLSLECTVEGTSNPNLYWYRQAAGRGLQLLFYSVGIGQISSEVPQNLSASRPQDRQFILSSKKLLLSDSGFYLCAWSVGRGLYSNQPQHFGDGTRLSIL.

The chain carries TRBV5-1 and TRBJ2-7, with 9 bases matching TRBD1. The CDR3 runs to 16 residues. Germline-derived CDR1 and CDR2 are SGHRS and YFSETQ. Trimming at V came to 0 bases and at J to 5 bases, leaving 9 bases not matched to a gene. The CDR3 loop is CASSLVVGTGSHEQYF. The CDR3 DNA reads as TGCGCCAGCAGCTTGGTGGTCGGGACAGGGTCCCACGAGCAGTACTTC.

The chain recombines TRBV3-1 (or the pseudogene TRBV3-2) with TRBJ1-1; 9 bases are a match to TRBD1. Germline CDR1 LGHDT, CDR2 YNNKEL (reference sequence). The CDR3 is made up of 15 amino acids. The ends lost 2 bases at V and 9 bases at J; junction bases unmatched: 10. CDR3 loop: CASSQHRGRAVKAFF. In DNA form, the CDR3 reads TGTGCCAGCAGCCAACACAGGGGGCGGGCGGTTAAAGCTTTCTTT.

This clone was counted only a few times. V usage is TRBV9 and J usage is TRBJ2-3; D is possibly TRBD2 (6 bases). This CDR3 has 14 amino acids. The germline CDR1 and CDR2 sequences are SGDLS and YYNGEE. V lost 0 bases to trimming and J lost 3 bases, with 8 bases between them. The CDR3 region has the DNA TGTGCCAGCAGCGTAGCGGGGAGGACAGATACGCAGTATTTT. Its translation is CASSVAGRTDTQYF.

The rearrangement uses TRBV5-1 and TRBJ1-2; a possible D gene is TRBD1 (6 bases). V gave up 4 bases and J gave up 0 bases, with 10 bases separating them. Germline CDR1 reads SGHRS; CDR2 reads YFSETQ. CDR3 size: 14 residues. The CDR3 DNA reads TGCGCCAGCAGCACGGACAGACCTAACTATGGCTACACCTTC. Translated, it gives CASSTDRPNYGYTF.

The CDR3 is CASSLAGTGAIYGYTF. DNA for the CDR3: TGTGCCAGCAGCTTAGCCGGGACAGGGGCGATTTATGGCTACACCTTC. The gene calls are TRBV7-9 and TRBJ1-2; TRBD1 matches at 10 bases. CDR3 length equals 16 residues. The junction had 6 bases not matched to a gene; V was cut back by 0 bases and J by 5 bases. Germline-derived CDR1 and CDR2 are SEHNR and FQNEAQ (reference sequence).

The chain employs TRBV7-2 and TRBJ1-2; D is unclear. V was shortened by 1 base and J by 2 bases, with 5 bases between the two germline ends. There are 13 residues in the CDR3. Germline lookup yields CDR1 SGHTA and CDR2 FQGNSA. The CDR3 bases are TGTGCCAGCAGCTTAGGCAGGAACTATGGCTACACCTTC. Translating gives CASSLGRNYGYTF.

This clone was observed once. The V gene is TRBV4-1, the J gene TRBJ2-7; D remains ambiguous. The V end lost 0 bases, the J end lost 4 bases, and 19 bases lay between the germline ends. CDR1 is MGHRA, CDR2 YSYEKL, per germline. The CDR3 loop spans 17 amino acids. CDR3 region: CASSQDTGRWVRYEQYF. Here the CDR3 DNA reads TGCGCCAGCAGCCAAGATACGGGTCGTTGGGTAAGGTACGAGCAGTACTTC.

The chain uses TRBV4-1 and TRBJ2-7; TRBD1 agrees at 10 bases. V lost 1 base, J lost 0 bases, and 9 bases stayed unmatched. Germline V gives CDR1 MGHRA, CDR2 YSYEKL. The CDR3 has 18 residues. This CDR3 is CASSQGRGQGTISYEQYF. CDR3 nucleotides: TGCGCCAGCAGCCAAGGGCGGGGACAGGGGACGATCTCCTACGAGCAGTACTTC.

This chain uses TRBV24-1 with TRBJ2-5, with D possibly being TRBD2 (7 bases). Germline V lookup: CDR1 KGHDR, CDR2 SFDVKD. This CDR3 has 16 amino acids. Between the trimmed V and J ends, which lost 9 bases and 5 bases, there was a span of 24 bases. CDR3 region: CATGERGGGSRETQYF. DNA for the CDR3: TGTGCCACCGGAGAGAGGGGGGGCGGGAGTAGGGAGACCCAGTACTTC.

V and J are TRBV7-3 and TRBJ2-1; D gene ambiguous. There are 15 residues in the CDR3. Trimming removed 1 base from V and 0 bases from J, with 7 bases in between. Germline V lookup: CDR1 SGHTA, CDR2 FQGTGA. The CDR3: CASSLSLSSYNEQFF. The DNA for the CDR3 is TGTGCCAGCAGCTTAAGCCTGAGCTCCTACAATGAGCAGTTCTTC.

The chain combines TRBV7-3 with TRBJ2-1, with 11 bases that match TRBD2. Germline CDR1 SGHTA, CDR2 FQGTGA. J gave up 8 bases and V 5 bases, and 8 bases lay outside the gene matches. This CDR3 is 15 amino acids long. The CDR3, as DNA: TGTGCCAGCAGCCCGACTAGCGGGAATTCCGATGAGCAGTTCTTC. It translates to CASSPTSGNSDEQFF.

This clone was detected only once. The V and J genes are TRBV7-8 and TRBJ2-7; 9 positions match TRBD1. The CDR3 is made up of 14 amino acids. Germline V gene data show CDR1 as SGHVS and CDR2 as FQNEAQ. V trimming: 1 base; J trimming: 5 bases; junction bases outside the gene matches: 3. The CDR3 is CASSLGQGVHEQYF. DNA of the CDR3: TGTGCCAGCAGCTTAGGACAGGGGGTCCACGAGCAGTACTTC.